Listed below are T cell receptor beta chains from one sample, sequenced in a study of T cell repertoires in cytomegalovirus infection. In TCRdb, the reads were re-called with MiXCR into one record per CDR3 protein. Altogether fewer than 700,000 distinct CDR3 sequences are present, roughly 24% being singletons, with the ten largest covering 8%. The sequenced sample consisted of CD8+ T cells from PBMCs. The receptors stem from a human donor in good health (CMV status not recorded). Some clones in this sample may be carry-over from other donors' samples. CDR3s include the opening cysteine and the closing phenylalanine or tryptophan. A D gene is named only where the DNA matches it firmly. Only some rows state a clone size, as once, few, many or a class for expanded clones.

v_call: TRBV7-8
d_call: TRBD1
j_call: TRBJ1-2
clone_size: NA
cdr3_nt: TGTGCCAGCAGCCCCCGCACAGGGGTCGACCTCTATGGCTACACCTTC
cdr3_aa: CASSPRTGVDLYGYTF

v_call: TRBV27
d_call: TRBD1
j_call: TRBJ2-1
clone_size: few
cdr3_nt: TGTGCCAGCAGTTTATCAGACAGGGGGAGTGGGTACAATGAGCAGTTCTTC
cdr3_aa: CASSLSDRGSGYNEQFF

v_call: TRBV2
d_call: TRBD2
j_call: TRBJ2-2
clone_size: NA
cdr3_nt: TGTGCCAGTGGGCCCGGGGGGGTCCCCAGGGGGCTGTTTTTT
cdr3_aa: CASGPGGVPRGLFF

v_call: TRBV6-2/TRBV6-3
d_call: NA
j_call: TRBJ1-5
clone_size: few
cdr3_nt: TGTGCCAGCAGACTCCCGGGGGGGCATAGCAATCAGCCCCAGCATTTT
cdr3_aa: CASRLPGGHSNQPQHF

v_call: TRBV14
d_call: NA
j_call: TRBJ2-1
clone_size: NA
cdr3_nt: TGTGCCAGCAGCCAAGACAGGGCTCTACGCAATGAGCAGTTCTTC
cdr3_aa: CASSQDRALRNEQFF

v_call: TRBV4-1
d_call: TRBD1
j_call: TRBJ2-1
clone_size: many
cdr3_nt: TGCGCCAGCAGCCCACCCGGGACAGGGAATAGCGATGAGCAGTTCTTC
cdr3_aa: CASSPPGTGNSDEQFF

v_call: TRBV10-3
d_call: NA
j_call: TRBJ2-5
clone_size: NA
cdr3_nt: TGTGCCATCAGGGAGGGAGAGACCCAGTACTTC
cdr3_aa: CAIREGETQYF

v_call: TRBV19
d_call: NA
j_call: TRBJ2-7
clone_size: few
cdr3_nt: TGTGCCAGTAGTCCCGCCGCCTTCACCGGGTACGAGCAGTACTTC
cdr3_aa: CASSPAAFTGYEQYF

v_call: TRBV4-1
d_call: NA
j_call: TRBJ2-1
clone_size: NA
cdr3_nt: TGCGCCAGCAGCCAAGCGAACTCATACAATGAGCAGTTCTTC
cdr3_aa: CASSQANSYNEQFF

v_call: TRBV29-1
d_call: TRBD1
j_call: TRBJ2-7
clone_size: few
cdr3_nt: TGCAGCGTTCCGGGACAGGGGGCTTACGAGCAGTACTTC
cdr3_aa: CSVPGQGAYEQYF

v_call: TRBV7-8
d_call: NA
j_call: TRBJ2-7
clone_size: NA
cdr3_nt: TGTGTCAGCAGCCATACCGGGACAAGGAAGGTATACGAGCAGTACTTT
cdr3_aa: CVSSHTGTRKVYEQYF

v_call: TRBV19
d_call: NA
j_call: TRBJ2-2
clone_size: many
cdr3_nt: TGTGCCAGTAGTATAGCGGGGGCCGGGACCGGGGAGCTGTTTTTT
cdr3_aa: CASSIAGAGTGELFF

v_call: TRBV2
d_call: NA
j_call: TRBJ2-5
clone_size: few
cdr3_nt: TGTGCCAGCAGTGAAGGCGGGGCCCAAGAGACCCAGTACTTC
cdr3_aa: CASSEGGAQETQYF

v_call: TRBV7-6
d_call: NA
j_call: TRBJ2-6
clone_size: many
cdr3_nt: TGTGCCAGCACCTCTGGGGCCAACGTCCTGACTTTC
cdr3_aa: CASTSGANVLTF

v_call: TRBV4-2
d_call: NA
j_call: TRBJ2-5
clone_size: NA
cdr3_nt: TGTGCCAGCAGCCCAAAAGTCGCAGGGTACGAGACCCAGTACTTC
cdr3_aa: CASSPKVAGYETQYF

v_call: TRBV7-9
d_call: NA
j_call: TRBJ2-7
clone_size: few
cdr3_nt: TGTGCCAGCAGCCGCCCTGGCTATGCCACCTACGAGCAGTACTTC
cdr3_aa: CASSRPGYATYEQYF

v_call: TRBV20-1
d_call: NA
j_call: TRBJ1-2
clone_size: few
cdr3_nt: TGCAGTGGAGCCCCCTCCAGAGGTACAGTTAGTGATGGCTACACCTTC
cdr3_aa: CSGAPSRGTVSDGYTF

v_call: TRBV20-1
d_call: TRBD1
j_call: TRBJ1-2
clone_size: few
cdr3_nt: TGCAGTGCCCTGGACAGGATGGATGGCTACACCTTC
cdr3_aa: CSALDRMDGYTF

v_call: TRBV27
d_call: NA
j_call: TRBJ1-1
clone_size: NA
cdr3_nt: TGTGCCAGCAGTAGCCGGCAGGCCCTGAACACTGAAGCTTTCTTT
cdr3_aa: CASSSRQALNTEAFF

v_call: TRBV29-1
d_call: NA
j_call: TRBJ1-2
clone_size: NA
cdr3_nt: TGCAGCGTTGAAAAGGGACTAGCGGCTAACTATGGCTACACCTTC
cdr3_aa: CSVEKGLAANYGYTF

v_call: TRBV7-9
d_call: NA
j_call: TRBJ2-7
clone_size: NA
cdr3_nt: TGTGCCAGCAGCCCTTGGGGGGCAGGGAACTACGAGCAGTACTTC
cdr3_aa: CASSPWGAGNYEQYF

v_call: TRBV19
d_call: TRBD1
j_call: TRBJ2-3
clone_size: many
cdr3_nt: TGTGCCAGCAGCTTTACAGGGGGAGGTACAGATACGCAGTATTTT
cdr3_aa: CASSFTGGGTDTQYF

v_call: TRBV7-9
d_call: NA
j_call: TRBJ2-5
clone_size: many
cdr3_nt: TGTGCCAGCAGCTCCCGGGACTGGAAACAAGAGACCCAGTACTTC
cdr3_aa: CASSSRDWKQETQYF

v_call: TRBV7-6
d_call: NA
j_call: TRBJ2-7
clone_size: many
cdr3_nt: TGTGCCAGCAGCTTGACAGGCCCTACCTACGAGCAGTACTTC
cdr3_aa: CASSLTGPTYEQYF

v_call: TRBV12-3/TRBV12-4
d_call: TRBD2
j_call: TRBJ2-5
clone_size: few
cdr3_nt: TGTGCCAGCAGTTTCCTGGGAGGGGTTCTGGGAGAGACCCAGTACTTC
cdr3_aa: CASSFLGGVLGETQYF

v_call: TRBV6-1
d_call: NA
j_call: TRBJ1-2
clone_size: few
cdr3_nt: TGTGCCAGCAGACCAGGGTGGAGTGACTATGGCTACACCTTC
cdr3_aa: CASRPGWSDYGYTF

v_call: TRBV2
d_call: NA
j_call: TRBJ2-2
clone_size: few
cdr3_nt: TGTGCCAGCAGTGAATTCGTTACCACCGGGGAGCTGTTTTTT
cdr3_aa: CASSEFVTTGELFF

v_call: TRBV9
d_call: TRBD2
j_call: TRBJ2-3
clone_size: NA
cdr3_nt: TGTGCCAGCAGCCCCCCCCTTGACGGGGGGACCACAGATACGCAGTATTTT
cdr3_aa: CASSPPLDGGTTDTQYF

v_call: TRBV5-1
d_call: NA
j_call: TRBJ2-5
clone_size: NA
cdr3_nt: TGCGCCAGCAGCTTGGTGGTAGCGGCCCAAGAGACCCAGTACTTC
cdr3_aa: CASSLVVAAQETQYF

v_call: TRBV15
d_call: NA
j_call: TRBJ2-7
clone_size: NA
cdr3_nt: TGTGCCACCAGCAGAGACGGGCAAACGGAAGAGTACTTC
cdr3_aa: CATSRDGQTEEYF

v_call: TRBV7-6
d_call: NA
j_call: TRBJ2-5
clone_size: many
cdr3_nt: TGTGCCAGCAGCTTATCGGCAGGGCTCCAAGAGACCCAGTACTTC
cdr3_aa: CASSLSAGLQETQYF

v_call: TRBV7-2
d_call: NA
j_call: TRBJ2-2
clone_size: many
cdr3_nt: TGTGCCAGCAGCTTAGAGGGGACGGCCCTGACCGGGGAGCTGTTTTTT
cdr3_aa: CASSLEGTALTGELFF

v_call: TRBV7-6
d_call: TRBD2
j_call: TRBJ2-1
clone_size: many
cdr3_nt: TGTGCCAGCAGCTCCACGGGGGGGGCGGTAAGGAATGAGCAGTTCTTC
cdr3_aa: CASSSTGGAVRNEQFF

v_call: TRBV2
d_call: NA
j_call: TRBJ1-2
clone_size: NA
cdr3_nt: TGTGCCAGCAGTTACGACCCGGGGGGTTACTATGGCTACACCTTC
cdr3_aa: CASSYDPGGYYGYTF

v_call: TRBV7-9
d_call: NA
j_call: TRBJ2-1
clone_size: NA
cdr3_nt: TGTGCCACCGGGGACGGTGAGCAGTTCTTC
cdr3_aa: CATGDGEQFF

v_call: TRBV6-5
d_call: NA
j_call: TRBJ2-7
clone_size: few
cdr3_nt: TGTGCCAGCAGTCCCGTGCAGGGCCACGAGCAGTACTTC
cdr3_aa: CASSPVQGHEQYF

v_call: TRBV7-8
d_call: TRBD2
j_call: TRBJ2-5
clone_size: many
cdr3_nt: TGTGCCAGCAGCTCGACTAGCTGGAAGGAGACCCAGTACTTC
cdr3_aa: CASSSTSWKETQYF

v_call: TRBV19
d_call: NA
j_call: TRBJ2-5
clone_size: NA
cdr3_nt: TGTGCCAGTAGTCCATACTTACAGGTTAGAGGAGAGACCCAGTACTTC
cdr3_aa: CASSPYLQVRGETQYF

v_call: TRBV19
d_call: NA
j_call: TRBJ1-1
clone_size: NA
cdr3_nt: TGTGCCAGTACACGGTTGAACACTGAAGCTTTCTTT
cdr3_aa: CASTRLNTEAFF